These 31 T cell receptor beta chains were all obtained from the same sample, sequenced in a study of T cell responses to AZD1222 COVID-19 vaccine. The data were produced by immunoSEQ multiplex PCR, yet TCRdb's version contains in-frame clones alone and is incomplete. Of about 120,000 clones listed, about nine tenths were seen once; the top ten hold 4% to 4.5%. The sample was peripheral blood, taken 28 days after the second dose of the MenACWY control vaccine. The receptors stem from an adult who received the MenACWY meningococcal vaccine as a control.

The sample holds one count of this clone. This CDR3 is CASSTRLAISYNEQFF. Here the CDR3 DNA reads TGTGCCAGCAGCACTAGACTAGCGATATCCTACAATGAGCAGTTCTTC. The V and J genes are TRBV11-1 and TRBJ2-1; TRBD2 matches 8 bases. The ends lost 5 bases at V and 1 base at J; junction bases unmatched: 7. Germline loops: CDR1 SGHAT, CDR2 FQDESV (reference sequence). The CDR3 loop spans 16 amino acids. The variable domain in full, with the rest retrieved from reference TRBV11-1 and TRBJ2-1, is EAEVAQSPRYKITEKSQAVAFWCDPISGHATLYWYRQILGQGPELLVQFQDESVVDDSQLPKDRFSAERLKGVDSTLKIQPAELGDSAMYLCASSTRLAISYNEQFFGPGTRLTVL.

In DNA, the CDR3 is TGTGCCACGAAAATATGGCCAGGGACCGGAAACACCATATATTTT. It yields the protein CATKIWPGTGNTIYF. J is TRBJ1-3 and V is TRBV21-1. TRBV21-1 is deemed a pseudogene. This CDR3 is built from 15 residues.

The chain joins TRBV12-3 or TRBV12-4 to TRBJ1-2; D is undetermined. The CDR3 has 12 amino acids. The ends were cut back, 6 bases at V and 2 bases at J, with 7 bases in the middle. CDR3 bases: TGTGCCAGCAGCGTTCCGAACTATGGCTACACCTTC. It encodes CASSVPNYGYTF.

The chain combines TRBV11-2 with TRBJ2-7, with 12 positions matching TRBD2. This CDR3 contains 14 residues. V lost 5 bases to trimming and J lost 2 bases; unmatched junction nucleotides: 1. Germline V gene sequence: CDR1 SGHAT, CDR2 FQNNGV. CDR3 residues: CASSLAGGTYEQYF. CDR3 sequence (DNA): TGTGCCAGCAGCCTAGCGGGAGGGACCTACGAGCAGTACTTC.

The genes are TRBV10-1 and TRBJ1-6; possibly TRBD1 for D (6 bases). The CDR3 loop spans 14 amino acids. Germline-derived CDR1 and CDR2 are WNHNN and SYGVQD (reference sequence). V lost 1 base to trimming and J lost 10 bases, with 11 bases between them. The CDR3 sequence: CASSEWTAGSPLHF. DNA of the CDR3: TGCGCCAGCAGTGAGTGGACAGCAGGGTCACCCCTCCACTTT.

CDR3 bases: TGTGCCAGCAGTGAGGGACTAGCGGGACGAGAGGAGACCCAGTACTTC. It is translated as CASSEGLAGREETQYF. This chain uses TRBV28 with TRBJ2-5; 13 nucleotides align to TRBD2. This CDR3 spans 16 amino acids. Germline values: CDR1 MDHEN, CDR2 SYDVKM. Trimming cost V 5 bases and J 5 bases; bases outside gene matches: 8.

This chain uses TRBV7-2 with TRBJ1-1, with unresolved D. This CDR3 has 12 amino acids. V was pared by 1 base and J by 2 bases, with 2 bases between. CDR1 and CDR2 from the germline V gene are SGHTA and FQGNSA. In DNA form, the CDR3 reads TGTGCCAGCAGCTTAGTAAACACTGAAGCTTTCTTT. Amino acid sequence: CASSLVNTEAFF.

The chain combines TRBV6-5 with TRBJ1-5; a possible D gene is TRBD1 (6 bases). This CDR3 contains 15 residues. V was clipped by 6 bases and J by 0 bases, with 12 bases between them. CDR1 MNHEY and CDR2 SVGAGI come from the germline V gene. The CDR3 DNA reads TGTGCCAGCAGACGGGACACCTATAGCAATCAGCCCCAGCATTTT. Translated: CASRRDTYSNQPQHF.

This chain joins TRBV19 and TRBJ2-1, with D possibly being TRBD1 or TRBD2 (5 bases each). The CDR3 loop spans 16 amino acids. Deletions cut 5 bases from V and 5 bases from J, with 19 bases between. The germline CDR1 and CDR2 sequences are LNHDA and SQIVND (reference sequence). DNA for the CDR3: TGTGCCAGTAGTCCACTAACAGGTACGAGGGACAATGAGCAGTTCTTC. Residues: CASSPLTGTRDNEQFF.

This clone appeared once. V is TRBV7-9 and J is TRBJ1-1, with D unclear. This CDR3 contains 13 residues. V lost 5 bases and J 5 bases, leaving 12 bases between the germline ends. CDR1 and CDR2 (germline): SEHNR, FQNEAQ (reference sequence). This chain's CDR3 is CASSHSAGTEAFF. CDR3 coding DNA: TGTGCCAGCAGCCATAGTGCGGGGACTGAAGCTTTCTTT. Together with reference TRBV7-9 and TRBJ1-1, the CDR3 gives the full variable domain: DTGVSQNPRHKITKRGQNVTFRCDPISEHNRLYWYRQTLGQGPEFLTYFQNEAQLEKSRLLSDRFSAERPKGSFSTLEIQRTEQGDSAMYLCASSHSAGTEAFFGQGTRLTVV.

The chain links TRBV5-1 to TRBJ2-2; D not certain. CDR1 is SGHRS and CDR2 is YFSETQ in the germline V gene. The length of the CDR3 is 15 residues. The V end was cut by 0 bases, the J end by 3 bases, with 9 bases between. CDR3 DNA sequence: TGCGCCAGCAGCTTGGCCCCAGGATACACCGGGGAGCTGTTTTTT. Translating it yields CASSLAPGYTGELFF.

The chain combines TRBV18 with TRBJ1-1; D gene ambiguous. V was trimmed by 3 bases and J by 4 bases, leaving 15 bases between them. The CDR3 loop spans 15 amino acids. Germline CDR1 reads KGHSH; CDR2 reads LQKENI. The CDR3 spells CASSPRGLSGTEAFF. CDR3 bases: TGTGCCAGCTCACCTCGAGGACTCTCAGGCACTGAAGCTTTCTTT.

This clone occurred a few times. The chain links TRBV7-9 to TRBJ2-3; 10 bases line up with TRBD2. The germline CDR1 and CDR2 sequences are SEHNR and FQNEAQ (reference sequence). The CDR3 runs to 15 residues. J lost 5 bases, V lost 3 bases, and 5 bases had no gene match. This CDR3 reads CASSFGTSDKDTQYF. The CDR3, as DNA: TGTGCCAGCAGCTTCGGGACTAGCGATAAAGATACGCAGTATTTT.

The J gene is TRBJ2-7, the V gene TRBV9; tentatively, D is TRBD1 (7 bases). The CDR3 covers 17 residues. Germline V gives CDR1 SGDLS, CDR2 YYNGEE. V was shortened by 3 bases and J by 4 bases, with 23 bases between the two germline ends. The CDR3 is CASSAGAGQSPTYEQYF. In DNA, the CDR3 is TGTGCCAGCAGCGCCGGGGCGGGACAGTCCCCTACTTACGAGCAGTACTTC. The complete variable domain, with remaining parts taken from reference TRBV9 and TRBJ2-7, reads DSGVTQTPKHLITATGQRVTLRCSPRSGDLSVYWYQQSLDQGLQFLIQYYNGEERAKGNILERFSAQQFPDLHSELNLSSLELGDSALYFCASSAGAGQSPTYEQYFGPGTRLTVT.

The genes are TRBV5-1 and TRBJ2-7; D not resolved. Germline loops: CDR1 SGHRS, CDR2 YFSETQ. V shed 4 bases and J shed 2 bases, with 13 bases lying between them. The length of the CDR3 is 14 residues. CDR3 sequence reads: CASSEGWSTYEQYF. CDR3 nucleotide sequence: TGCGCCAGCAGCGAAGGGTGGAGCACCTACGAGCAGTACTTC. The full variable domain, rest sourced from reference TRBV5-1 and TRBJ2-7, is KAGVTQTPRYLIKTRGQQVTLSCSPISGHRSVSWYQQTPGQGLQFLFEYFSETQRNKGNFPGRFSGRQFSNSRSEMNVSTLELGDSALYLCASSEGWSTYEQYFGPGTRLTVT.

The chain's CDR3 is CASSLGVGGVSEQYV. The CDR3 nucleotides are TGTGCCAGCAGCTTAGGAGTCGGGGGCGTCTCCGAGCAGTACGTC. This chain uses TRBV7-8 with TRBJ2-7, with D perhaps TRBD1 or TRBD2 (6 bases each). This CDR3 contains 15 residues. V lost 1 base and J 6 bases, leaving 16 bases between the germline ends. Germline V CDR1 and CDR2: SGHVS, FQNEAQ.

The chain is built from TRBV28 and TRBJ1-3; tentative D call: TRBD1 (6 bases). Germline V CDR1 and CDR2: MDHEN, SYDVKM. The V end was cut by 5 bases, the J end by 2 bases, with 10 bases between. This CDR3 region has 14 residues. The CDR3 coding sequence is TGTGCCAGCAGTAGTCAGGGGACTGGAAACACCATATATTTT. Translation gives CASSSQGTGNTIYF.

V usage is TRBV24-1 and J usage is TRBJ1-2; no reliable D call. This CDR3 spans 12 amino acids. Trimming stripped 8 bases from V and 7 bases from J, with 13 bases between. Germline V gene sequence: CDR1 KGHDR, CDR2 SFDVKD. The CDR3 DNA is TGTGCCACCAAGTTCTCGGTCCGTGGCTACACCTTC. It translates to CATKFSVRGYTF.

The rearrangement joins TRBV29-1 to TRBJ1-3; no firm D call. The V end was cut by 7 bases, the J end by 3 bases, with 7 bases between. Germline V gene sequence: CDR1 SQVTM, CDR2 ANQGSEA. The CDR3 runs 11 residues. The CDR3 region is CSGLGGNTIYF. The CDR3 DNA reads TGCAGCGGGCTAGGTGGAAACACCATATATTTT. Using reference TRBV29-1 and TRBJ1-3 for the parts outside the CDR3, the full variable domain is SAVISQKPSRDICQRGTSLTIQCQVDSQVTMMFWYRQQPGQSLTLIATANQGSEATYESGFVIDKFPISRPNLTFSTLTVSNMSPEDSSIYLCSGLGGNTIYFGEGSWLTVV.

The chain employs TRBV28 and TRBJ2-1; D may be TRBD2 (6 bases). The germline V gene has CDR1 MDHEN and CDR2 SYDVKM. Trimming cost V 1 base and J 10 bases, with 20 bases left between them. The CDR3 has 16 amino acids. As DNA, the CDR3 is TGTGCCAGCAGTTTATATTGGGAGCGCGGAGCGGGCGAGCAGTTCTTC. It codes for CASSLYWERGAGEQFF.

J is TRBJ1-1 and V is TRBV19; D is uncertain. The CDR3 spans 13 residues. Germline V gene sequence: CDR1 LNHDA, CDR2 SQIVND (reference sequence). The V and J ends lost 11 bases and 1 base respectively, with 14 bases between them. The CDR3 nucleotides are TGTGCCGCTGCCGTTGGAGGGAACACTGAAGCTTTCTTT. It specifies CAAAVGGNTEAFF.

The J gene is TRBJ1-2, the V gene TRBV11-2; D might be TRBD1 (6 bases). Germline CDR1 and CDR2: SGHAT and FQNNGV. The CDR3 contains 13 residues. V lost 5 bases, J lost 5 bases, and 12 bases lay in between. The CDR3 DNA reads as TGTGCCAGCAGCCTTGGGACAACGTATGGCTACACCTTC. Amino acid sequence: CASSLGTTYGYTF. Based on the CDR3 plus reference TRBV11-2 and TRBJ1-2, the full variable domain is EAGVAQSPRYKIIEKRQSVAFWCNPISGHATLYWYQQILGQGPKLLIQFQNNGVVDDSQLPKDRFSAERLKGVDSTLKIQPAKLEDSAVYLCASSLGTTYGYTFGSGTRLTVV.

V is TRBV6-2 or TRBV6-3 and J is TRBJ2-1; 7 bases are a match to TRBD1. The germline CDR1 and CDR2 sequences are MNHEY and SVGEGT. This CDR3 region has 16 residues. V trimming: 3 bases; J trimming: 0 bases; junction bases outside the gene matches: 5. CDR3 sequence (DNA): TGTGCCAGCAGTTATGTTGGGGACAGCTCCTACAATGAGCAGTTCTTC. Translation: CASSYVGDSSYNEQFF.

The chain links TRBV7-6 to TRBJ2-1; TRBD2 aligns across 8 bases. There are 15 residues in the CDR3. The V gene end was trimmed by 0 bases and the J gene end by 6 bases; junction bases not matched to a gene: 4. Germline CDR1 is SGHVS and CDR2 is FNYEAQ. The CDR3 coding sequence is TGTGCCAGCAGCTTAGCGCGAAGCGGGGGCAATGAGCAGTTCTTC. It is translated as CASSLARSGGNEQFF.

CDR3 in amino acids: CASSSPGQGKETQYF. The CDR3 region has the DNA TGTGCCAGCAGCAGTCCGGGACAGGGGAAAGAGACCCAGTACTTC. The chain links TRBV5-4 to TRBJ2-5; 10 nucleotides match TRBD1. Germline V gene sequence: CDR1 SGHNT, CDR2 YYREEE (reference sequence). The junction had 6 bases not matched to a gene; V was cut back by 4 bases and J by 3 bases. The CDR3 loop spans 15 amino acids.

The rearrangement links TRBV27 to TRBJ1-5; D ambiguous. CDR1 is MNHEY, CDR2 SMNVEV, per germline (reference sequence). V lost 0 bases and J 10 bases, leaving 16 bases between the germline ends. The CDR3 length is 15 residues. CDR3 sequence: CASSLSVVAISPQHF. The CDR3 DNA reads as TGTGCCAGCAGTTTATCAGTGGTGGCAATCAGCCCCCAGCATTTT.

This chain links TRBV5-3 with TRBJ1-5; D might be TRBD1 (5 bases). TRBV5-3 is known as an ORF, though its function is uncertain. The CDR3 has 14 amino acids. V was pared by 4 bases and J by 1 base, with 9 bases between. CDR3 sequence: CARSPGRSNQPQHF. CDR3 bases: TGTGCCAGAAGCCCGGGACGGAGCAATCAGCCCCAGCATTTT.

The chain links TRBV19 to TRBJ1-5; 8 nucleotides align to TRBD1. V lost 9 bases and J lost 2; bases outside the gene matches: 6. The CDR3 extends over 14 amino acids. Per the germline V gene, CDR1 is LNHDA and CDR2 is SQIVND (reference sequence). DNA for the CDR3: TGTGCCAGCCAGGACAGGGCCGGCAATCAGCCCCAGCATTTT. Protein product: CASQDRAGNQPQHF. The full variable domain, its missing parts supplied by reference TRBV19 and TRBJ1-5, is DGGITQSPKYLFRKEGQNVTLSCEQNLNHDAMYWYRQDPGQGLRLIYYSQIVNDFQKGDIAEGYSVSREKKESFPLTVTSAQKNPTAFYLCASQDRAGNQPQHFGDGTRLSIL.

This chain connects TRBV3-1 (or the pseudogene TRBV3-2) to TRBJ2-1, with TRBD2 as a possible D gene (6 bases). CDR1 and CDR2 from the germline V gene are LGHDT and YNNKEL (reference sequence). The CDR3 consists of 15 residues. Trimming removed 0 bases from V and 4 bases from J, with 10 bases in between. The CDR3 loop reads CASSQDSAGYNEQFF. The CDR3 DNA reads TGTGCCAGCAGCCAAGATAGCGCGGGGTACAATGAGCAGTTCTTC.

Only a few counts were recorded for this clone. The chain carries TRBV10-3 and TRBJ1-3; a possible D gene is TRBD1 (6 bases). The CDR3 loop spans 13 amino acids. In germline, CDR1 is ENHRY, CDR2 SYGVKD. The germline V and J ends were trimmed by 10 bases and 2 bases, with 12 bases remaining between them. This chain's CDR3 is CATLQGAGNTIYF. The DNA of the CDR3 is TGTGCCACACTACAGGGTGCTGGAAACACCATATATTTT.

J is TRBJ1-5 and V is TRBV5-5, with D possibly matching TRBD1 (5 bases). V lost 4 bases, J lost 0 bases, and 11 bases lay in between. Germline CDR1 SGHKS, CDR2 YYEKEE (reference sequence). The CDR3 totals 15 residues. The CDR3 DNA is TGTGCCAGCAGCGATCTAGACAGTAGCAATCAGCCCCAGCATTTT. Translated: CASSDLDSSNQPQHF.